The T cell receptor (beta chain) described here comes from a study of immune characterization of retroperitoneal liposarcoma. V was shortened by 5 bases and J by 4 bases, with 8 bases between the two germline ends. CDR3 length equals 12 residues. From germline, CDR1 is SGHVS and CDR2 FQNEAQ. One entry per CDR3 protein, called by TCRdb with MiXCR from the PCR reads. Seen here are 10,000 to 12,000 distinct CDR3 sequences, 25% to 35% observed once, and the top ten hold roughly 8.5%. This clonotype qualifies as medium-sized. The sequence derives from a male donor with retroperitoneal liposarcoma. Sequencing used tumor tissue. The V gene is TRBV7-8, the J gene TRBJ2-5; D is undetermined. This chain's CDR3 is CASSSSGETQYF. The CDR3 DNA reads TGTGCCAGCAGCAGTTCGGGAGAGACCCAGTACTTC.